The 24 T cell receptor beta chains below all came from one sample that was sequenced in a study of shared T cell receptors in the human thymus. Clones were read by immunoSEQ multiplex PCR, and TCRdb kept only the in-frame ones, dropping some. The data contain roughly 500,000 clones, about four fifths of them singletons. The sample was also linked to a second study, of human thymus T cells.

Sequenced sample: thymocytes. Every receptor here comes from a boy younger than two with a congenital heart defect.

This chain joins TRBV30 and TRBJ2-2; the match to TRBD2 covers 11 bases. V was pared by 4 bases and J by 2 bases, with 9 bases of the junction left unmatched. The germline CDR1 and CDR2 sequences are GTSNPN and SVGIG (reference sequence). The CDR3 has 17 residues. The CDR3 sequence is CAWKTPGLAENTGELFF. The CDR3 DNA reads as TGTGCCTGGAAAACCCCGGGACTAGCGGAAAACACCGGGGAGCTGTTTTTT.

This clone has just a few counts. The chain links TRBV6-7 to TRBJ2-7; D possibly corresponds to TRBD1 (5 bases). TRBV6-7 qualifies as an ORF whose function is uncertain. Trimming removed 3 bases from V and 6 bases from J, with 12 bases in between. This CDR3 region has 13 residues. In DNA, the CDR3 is TGTGCCAGCAGTTATATTAGGGGATGCGAGCAGTACTTC. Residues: CASSYIRGCEQYF.

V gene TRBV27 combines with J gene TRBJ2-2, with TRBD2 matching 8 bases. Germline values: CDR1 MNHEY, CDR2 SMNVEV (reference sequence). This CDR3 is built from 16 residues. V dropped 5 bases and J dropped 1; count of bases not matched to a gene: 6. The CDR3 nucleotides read TGTGCCAGCAGTCCTAGCGGGTTAGAGAACACCGGGGAGCTGTTTTTT. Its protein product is CASSPSGLENTGELFF.

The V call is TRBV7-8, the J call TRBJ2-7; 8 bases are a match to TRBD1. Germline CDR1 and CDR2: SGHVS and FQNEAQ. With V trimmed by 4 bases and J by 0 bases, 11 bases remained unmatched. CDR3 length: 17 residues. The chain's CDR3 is CASSSAEDRAPSYEQYF. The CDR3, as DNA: TGTGCCAGCAGCTCAGCGGAGGACAGGGCCCCCTCCTACGAGCAGTACTTC.

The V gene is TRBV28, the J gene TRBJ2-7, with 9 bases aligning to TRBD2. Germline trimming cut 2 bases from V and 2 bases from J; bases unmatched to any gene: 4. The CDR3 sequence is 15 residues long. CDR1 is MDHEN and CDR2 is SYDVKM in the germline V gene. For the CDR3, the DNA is TGTGCCAGCAGTTTAGTTCCTAGCGGGGCCTACGAGCAGTACTTC. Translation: CASSLVPSGAYEQYF. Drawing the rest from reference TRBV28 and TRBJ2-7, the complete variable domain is DVKVTQSSRYLVKRTGEKVFLECVQDMDHENMFWYRQDPGLGLRLIYFSYDVKMKEKGDIPEGYSVSREKKERFSLILESASTNQTSMYLCASSLVPSGAYEQYFGPGTRLTVT.

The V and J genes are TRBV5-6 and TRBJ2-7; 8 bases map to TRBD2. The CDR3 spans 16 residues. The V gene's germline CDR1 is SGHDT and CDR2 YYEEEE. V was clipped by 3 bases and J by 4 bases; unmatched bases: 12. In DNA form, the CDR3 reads TGTGCCAGCAGCTGGGGGCCAGCGGGAGTCCGGTACGAGCAGTACTTC. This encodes CASSWGPAGVRYEQYF.

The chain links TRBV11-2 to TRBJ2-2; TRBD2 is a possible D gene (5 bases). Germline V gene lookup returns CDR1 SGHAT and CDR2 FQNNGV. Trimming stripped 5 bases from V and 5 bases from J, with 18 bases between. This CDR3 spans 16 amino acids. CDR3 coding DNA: TGTGCCAGCAGCCAGGACTGGGCAGGTGGGACCGGGGAGCTGTTTTTT. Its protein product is CASSQDWAGGTGELFF.

This CDR3 is CASSLEGPRQGAVCGYTF. The CDR3 DNA reads TGTGCCAGCAGCTTAGAGGGGCCCCGACAGGGGGCTGTCTGTGGCTACACCTTC. The chain couples TRBV7-8 to TRBJ1-2; TRBD1 aligns across 10 bases. Germline V CDR1 and CDR2: SGHVS, FQNEAQ. The CDR3 sequence is 18 residues long. Trimming at V came to 1 base and at J to 7 bases, leaving 15 bases not matched to a gene.

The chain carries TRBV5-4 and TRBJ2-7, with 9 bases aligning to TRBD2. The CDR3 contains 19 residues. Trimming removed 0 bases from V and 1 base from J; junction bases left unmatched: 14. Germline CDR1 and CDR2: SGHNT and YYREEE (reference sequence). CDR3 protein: CASSLAVTGAGGQSYEQYF. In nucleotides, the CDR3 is TGTGCCAGCAGCTTGGCCGTTACGGGGGCGGGAGGGCAATCCTACGAGCAGTACTTC.

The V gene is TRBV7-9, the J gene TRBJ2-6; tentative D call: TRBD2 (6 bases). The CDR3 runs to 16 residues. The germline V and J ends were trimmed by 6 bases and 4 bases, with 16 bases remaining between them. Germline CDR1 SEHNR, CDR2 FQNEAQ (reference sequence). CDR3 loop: CASSLPGGPGANVLTF. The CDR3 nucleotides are TGTGCCAGCAGTTTACCCGGAGGGCCGGGGGCCAACGTCCTGACTTTC.

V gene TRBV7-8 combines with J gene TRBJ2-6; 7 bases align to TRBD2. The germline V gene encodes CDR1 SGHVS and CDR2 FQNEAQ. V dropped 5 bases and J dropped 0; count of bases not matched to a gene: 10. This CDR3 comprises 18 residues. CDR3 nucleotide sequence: TGTGCCAGCAGCCCTGGGCCAGCGGGGCCCTCTGGGGCCAACGTCCTGACTTTC. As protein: CASSPGPAGPSGANVLTF.

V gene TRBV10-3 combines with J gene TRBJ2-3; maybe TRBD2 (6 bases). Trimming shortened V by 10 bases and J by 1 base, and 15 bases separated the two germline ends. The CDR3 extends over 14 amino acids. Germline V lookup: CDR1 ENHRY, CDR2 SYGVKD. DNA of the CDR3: TGTGCCACCCTTTTTTCGGGAGGCACAGATACGCAGTATTTT. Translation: CATLFSGGTDTQYF.

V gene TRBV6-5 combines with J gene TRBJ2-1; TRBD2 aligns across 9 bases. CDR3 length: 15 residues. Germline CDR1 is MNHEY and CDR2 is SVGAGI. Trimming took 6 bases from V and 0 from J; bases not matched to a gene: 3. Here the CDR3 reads CASSQTSGSYNEQFF. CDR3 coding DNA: TGTGCCAGCAGCCAGACTAGCGGCTCCTACAATGAGCAGTTCTTC.

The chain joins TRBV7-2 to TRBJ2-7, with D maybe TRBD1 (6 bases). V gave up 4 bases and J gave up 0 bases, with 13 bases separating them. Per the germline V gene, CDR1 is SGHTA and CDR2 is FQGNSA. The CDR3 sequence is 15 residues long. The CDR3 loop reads CASSSRTDTSYEQYF. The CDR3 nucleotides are TGTGCCAGCAGCTCCCGGACAGACACCTCCTACGAGCAGTACTTC.

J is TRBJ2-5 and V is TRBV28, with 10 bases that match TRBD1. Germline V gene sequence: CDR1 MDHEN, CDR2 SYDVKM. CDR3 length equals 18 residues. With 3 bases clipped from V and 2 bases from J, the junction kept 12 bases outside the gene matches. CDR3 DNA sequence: TGTGCCAGCAGTTTGAACCGCCGGGACAGGGGCCCGCAAGAGACCCAGTACTTC. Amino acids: CASSLNRRDRGPQETQYF. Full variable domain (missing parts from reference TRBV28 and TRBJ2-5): DVKVTQSSRYLVKRTGEKVFLECVQDMDHENMFWYRQDPGLGLRLIYFSYDVKMKEKGDIPEGYSVSREKKERFSLILESASTNQTSMYLCASSLNRRDRGPQETQYFGPGTRLLVL.

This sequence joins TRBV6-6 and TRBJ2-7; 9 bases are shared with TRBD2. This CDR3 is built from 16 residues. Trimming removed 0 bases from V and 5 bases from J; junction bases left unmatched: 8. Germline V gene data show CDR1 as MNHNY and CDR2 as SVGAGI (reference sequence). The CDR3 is CASSYSSSGSFDEQYF. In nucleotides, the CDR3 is TGTGCCAGCAGTTACTCTAGTAGCGGGAGTTTCGACGAGCAGTACTTC.

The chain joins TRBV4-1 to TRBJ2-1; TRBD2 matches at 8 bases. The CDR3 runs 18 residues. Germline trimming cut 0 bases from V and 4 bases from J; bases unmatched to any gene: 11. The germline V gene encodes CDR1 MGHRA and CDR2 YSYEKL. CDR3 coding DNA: TGCGCCAGCAGCCAAGATGGGTCAAGCGGGGGACGGTACAATGAGCAGTTCTTC. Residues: CASSQDGSSGGRYNEQFF.

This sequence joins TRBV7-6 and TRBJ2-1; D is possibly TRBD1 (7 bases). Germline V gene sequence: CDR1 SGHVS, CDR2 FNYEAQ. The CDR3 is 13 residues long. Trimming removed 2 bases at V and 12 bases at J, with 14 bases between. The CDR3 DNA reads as TGTGCCAGCAGCTTACAGGGGGGTACCGGGCAGTTCTTC. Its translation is CASSLQGGTGQFF.

The CDR3 sequence: CASSLGGSSTYEQYF. The DNA of the CDR3 is TGTGCCAGCAGCTTAGGCGGGAGTAGTACCTACGAGCAGTACTTC. V is TRBV7-9 and J is TRBJ2-7; 7 nucleotides agree with TRBD2. The CDR3 spans 15 residues. Germline values: CDR1 SEHNR, CDR2 FQNEAQ (reference sequence). V shed 1 base, J shed 2 bases, and the junction held 5 bases outside the gene matches.

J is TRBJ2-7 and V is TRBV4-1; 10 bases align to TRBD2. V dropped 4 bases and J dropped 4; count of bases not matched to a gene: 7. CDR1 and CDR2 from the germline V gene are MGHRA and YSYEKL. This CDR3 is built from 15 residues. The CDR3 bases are TGCGCCAGCAGCCCCCCAGAGCGGGAGGGGTACGAGCAGTACTTC. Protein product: CASSPPEREGYEQYF.

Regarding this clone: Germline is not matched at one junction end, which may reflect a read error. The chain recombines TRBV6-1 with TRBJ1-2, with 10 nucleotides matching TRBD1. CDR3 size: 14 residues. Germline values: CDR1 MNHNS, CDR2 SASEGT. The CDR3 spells CASREDRGLNGYTF. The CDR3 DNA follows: TGTGCCAGCAGGGAAGACAGGGGGCTGAATGGCTACACCTTC.

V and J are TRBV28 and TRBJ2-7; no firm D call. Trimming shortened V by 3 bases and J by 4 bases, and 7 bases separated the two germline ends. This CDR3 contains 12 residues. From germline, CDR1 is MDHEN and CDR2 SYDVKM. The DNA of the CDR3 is TGTGCCAGCAGTTTCCACGGTTACGAGCAGTACTTC. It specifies CASSFHGYEQYF.

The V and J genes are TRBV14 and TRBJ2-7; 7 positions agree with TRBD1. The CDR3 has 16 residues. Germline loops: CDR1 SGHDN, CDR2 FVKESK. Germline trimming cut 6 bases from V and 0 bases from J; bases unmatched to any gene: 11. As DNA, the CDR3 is TGTGCCAGCAGAGCCGGGACAGAACATTCCTCCTACGAGCAGTACTTC. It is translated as CASRAGTEHSSYEQYF.

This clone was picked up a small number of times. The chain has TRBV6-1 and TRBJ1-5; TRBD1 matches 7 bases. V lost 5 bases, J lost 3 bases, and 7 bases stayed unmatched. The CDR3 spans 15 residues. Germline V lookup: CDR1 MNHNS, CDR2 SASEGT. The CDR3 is CASSSGTELNQPQHF. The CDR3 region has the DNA TGTGCCAGCAGTTCCGGGACAGAACTCAATCAGCCCCAGCATTTT.